The rows below give T cell receptor beta chains drawn from one sample of a study of shared T cell receptors in the human thymus. Data came from immunoSEQ multiplex PCR; TCRdb stores just in-frame clones and leaves some out. This table holds 500,000 to 750,000 clones, approximately 90% found once. These data also formed part of another study, on human thymus T cells.

Sequenced: thymocytes. Every receptor here comes from a boy under two years old with a congenital heart defect. Both conserved end residues are part of each CDR3. D genes are given only for firm matches. Some rows mark clone size as missing; the rest say once, few, many or name a class of expanded clone.

CDR3aa: CASSPETGEETQYF
CDR3nt: TGTGCCAGCAGTCCAGAGACAGGGGAAGAGACCCAGTACTTC
j_gene: TRBJ2-5
v_gene: TRBV27
abundance: NA
d_gene: TRBD1

CDR3aa: CASSQGAGPIYEQYF
CDR3nt: TGCGCCAGCAGCCAAGGGGCGGGCCCGATCTACGAGCAGTACTTC
j_gene: TRBJ2-7
v_gene: TRBV4-3
abundance: few
d_gene: NA

CDR3aa: CASSPLEDLQETQYF
CDR3nt: TGCGCCAGCAGCCCCCTCGAGGACTTACAAGAGACCCAGTACTTC
j_gene: TRBJ2-5
v_gene: TRBV5-1
abundance: NA
d_gene: NA

CDR3aa: CASSPGQGRGTQYF
CDR3nt: TGTGCCAGCAGTCCAGGTCAGGGAAGGGGGACCCAGTACTTC
j_gene: TRBJ2-5
v_gene: TRBV6-1
abundance: NA
d_gene: NA

CDR3aa: CASRRTVSEQYF
CDR3nt: TGCGCCAGCAGACGGACAGTGAGCGAGCAGTACTTC
j_gene: TRBJ2-7
v_gene: TRBV4-1
abundance: NA
d_gene: NA

CDR3aa: CASSQFTRGNEETQYF
CDR3nt: TGTGCCAGCAGCCAGTTTACACGGGGGAACGAAGAGACCCAGTACTTC
j_gene: TRBJ2-5
v_gene: TRBV14
abundance: NA
d_gene: NA

CDR3aa: CASAPGDKNTEAFF
CDR3nt: TGTGCTAGTGCCCCCGGGGACAAGAACACTGAAGCTTTCTTT
j_gene: TRBJ1-1
v_gene: TRBV12-5
abundance: NA
d_gene: NA

CDR3aa: CASSSAPGLAGTEQFF
CDR3nt: TGTGCTAGCAGTTCCGCTCCGGGACTAGCGGGAACTGAGCAGTTCTTC
j_gene: TRBJ2-1
v_gene: TRBV7-7
abundance: NA
d_gene: TRBD2

CDR3aa: CASTLRTEETQYF
CDR3nt: TGTGCCAGCACTCTCCGGACAGAAGAGACCCAGTACTTC
j_gene: TRBJ2-5
v_gene: TRBV2
abundance: NA
d_gene: NA

CDR3aa: CASSISTGDGSSGANVLTF
CDR3nt: TGTGCCAGTAGTATATCGACGGGGGACGGGAGCTCTGGGGCCAACGTCCTGACTTTC
j_gene: TRBJ2-6
v_gene: TRBV19
abundance: once
d_gene: NA

CDR3aa: CASRGGAPEQYF
CDR3nt: TGCGCCAGCAGAGGAGGGGCCCCCGAGCAGTACTTC
j_gene: TRBJ2-7
v_gene: TRBV5-1
abundance: NA
d_gene: NA

CDR3aa: CASSLEEGGLDGYTF
CDR3nt: TGTGCCAGCAGCTTAGAAGAGGGGGGGCTGGATGGCTACACCTTC
j_gene: TRBJ1-2
v_gene: TRBV13
abundance: NA
d_gene: NA

CDR3aa: CASSFKTWTSGSNNEQFF
CDR3nt: TGTGCCAGCAGCTTCAAAACCTGGACTAGCGGGAGCAACAATGAGCAGTTCTTC
j_gene: TRBJ2-1
v_gene: TRBV7-2
abundance: NA
d_gene: TRBD2

CDR3aa: CASSLGSLSQGNEQFF
CDR3nt: TGCGCCAGCAGCTTGGGTTCTCTATCACAGGGGAATGAGCAGTTCTTC
j_gene: TRBJ2-1
v_gene: TRBV5-1
abundance: once
d_gene: TRBD1

CDR3aa: CASSQEATSGITDTQYF
CDR3nt: TGTGCCAGCAGCCAAGAGGCGACTAGCGGGATCACAGATACGCAGTATTTT
j_gene: TRBJ2-3
v_gene: TRBV4-2
abundance: NA
d_gene: TRBD2

CDR3aa: CASSADREPFSYNEQFF
CDR3nt: TGTGCCAGCAGCGCCGACAGGGAGCCCTTTTCCTACAATGAGCAGTTCTTC
j_gene: TRBJ2-1
v_gene: TRBV5-8
abundance: NA
d_gene: TRBD1

CDR3aa: CASSLPLDHETSGRTGTDTQYF
CDR3nt: TGTGCCAGCAGCTTACCGCTCGACCATGAGACTAGCGGGAGGACGGGCACAGATACGCAGTATTTT
j_gene: TRBJ2-3
v_gene: TRBV7-8
abundance: few
d_gene: TRBD2

CDR3aa: CASSFAGPHLGRANVLTF
CDR3nt: TGCGCCAGCAGCTTTGCGGGACCACACTTAGGTAGGGCCAACGTCCTGACTTTC
j_gene: TRBJ2-6
v_gene: TRBV5-1
abundance: NA
d_gene: NA

CDR3aa: CASSLFRDRDMNTEAFF
CDR3nt: TGTGCCAGTAGTCTCTTCCGGGACAGGGACATGAACACTGAAGCTTTCTTT
j_gene: TRBJ1-1
v_gene: TRBV19
abundance: NA
d_gene: TRBD1

CDR3aa: CASSYRGRKHNEQFF
CDR3nt: TGTGCCAGCAGTTATCGAGGGAGGAAGCACAATGAGCAGTTCTTC
j_gene: TRBJ2-1
v_gene: TRBV6-5
abundance: NA
d_gene: NA

CDR3aa: CASSQPQGREGANTGELFF
CDR3nt: TGTGCCAGCAGCCAACCCCAAGGGCGGGAGGGCGCGAACACCGGGGAGCTGTTTTTT
j_gene: TRBJ2-2
v_gene: TRBV4-2
abundance: NA
d_gene: TRBD2

CDR3aa: CASSIDITVEPQHF
CDR3nt: TGTGCCAGTAGTATAGATATAACGGTAGAGCCCCAGCATTTT
j_gene: TRBJ1-5
v_gene: TRBV19
abundance: once
d_gene: NA

CDR3aa: CASSLAPGTSNQPQHF
CDR3nt: TGTGCCAGCAGTTTAGCACCCGGTACGAGCAATCAGCCCCAGCATTTT
j_gene: TRBJ1-5
v_gene: TRBV28
abundance: NA
d_gene: NA

CDR3aa: CASSQEGGTANTGELFF
CDR3nt: TGCGCCAGCAGCCAAGAAGGAGGGACAGCGAACACCGGGGAGCTGTTTTTT
j_gene: TRBJ2-2
v_gene: TRBV4-3
abundance: NA
d_gene: NA

CDR3aa: CASSPQGAGKNIQYF
CDR3nt: TGTGCCAGCAGTCCCCAGGGGGCCGGCAAAAACATTCAGTACTTC
j_gene: TRBJ2-4
v_gene: TRBV28
abundance: once
d_gene: TRBD1

CDR3aa: CASKLGGGLLNTEAFF
CDR3nt: TGTGCCAGCAAACTGGGGGGGGGCCTTCTGAACACTGAAGCTTTCTTT
j_gene: TRBJ1-1
v_gene: TRBV27
abundance: NA
d_gene: NA

CDR3aa: CASSYSGGTAEAFF
CDR3nt: TGTGCCAGCAGTTACTCGGGGGGGACGGCGGAAGCTTTCTTT
j_gene: TRBJ1-1
v_gene: TRBV6-5
abundance: NA
d_gene: NA

CDR3aa: CASSFSPRHSEAFF
CDR3nt: TGTGCCAGCAGTTTCTCCCCCCGACATAGTGAAGCTTTCTTT
j_gene: TRBJ1-1
v_gene: TRBV28
abundance: NA
d_gene: NA

CDR3aa: CASSKRGLREREDIQYF
CDR3nt: TGTGCCAGCAGCAAAAGGGGCTTGCGGGAGCGGGAGGACATTCAGTACTTC
j_gene: TRBJ2-4
v_gene: TRBV21-1
abundance: NA
d_gene: NA

CDR3aa: CASSSGTSGIPYEQYF
CDR3nt: TGTGCCAGCAGTTCAGGGACTAGCGGGATACCCTACGAGCAGTACTTC
j_gene: TRBJ2-7
v_gene: TRBV6-5
abundance: NA
d_gene: TRBD2

CDR3aa: CASSSRTGTPYEQYF
CDR3nt: TGTGCCAGCAGCTCCCGGACAGGGACCCCCTACGAGCAGTACTTC
j_gene: TRBJ2-7
v_gene: TRBV4-2
abundance: NA
d_gene: TRBD1

CDR3aa: CASSLKGNKTQYF
CDR3nt: TGTGCCAGCAGTCTTAAGGGGAATAAGACCCAGTACTTC
j_gene: TRBJ2-5
v_gene: TRBV28
abundance: NA
d_gene: NA

CDR3aa: CASSLELPGQVHHEQYF
CDR3nt: TGTGCCAGCAGTTTAGAATTGCCGGGACAGGTCCACCACGAGCAGTACTTC
j_gene: TRBJ2-7
v_gene: TRBV27
abundance: NA
d_gene: TRBD1

CDR3aa: CASSIYLAGETGELFF
CDR3nt: TGCGCCAGCAGCATTTACTTAGCGGGAGAGACCGGGGAGCTGTTTTTT
j_gene: TRBJ2-2
v_gene: TRBV5-1
abundance: NA
d_gene: TRBD2

CDR3aa: CASGFGVSYEQYF
CDR3nt: TGTGCTAGTGGATTCGGTGTCTCCTACGAGCAGTACTTC
j_gene: TRBJ2-7
v_gene: TRBV12-5
abundance: few
d_gene: NA

CDR3aa: CASSLTGEDEKLFF
CDR3nt: TGTGCCAGCAGCCTTACAGGGGAGGATGAAAAACTGTTTTTT
j_gene: TRBJ1-4
v_gene: TRBV14
abundance: NA
d_gene: TRBD1

CDR3aa: CASSLRLAGADTQYF
CDR3nt: TGTGCCAGCAGTCTTAGACTAGCGGGAGCAGATACGCAGTATTTT
j_gene: TRBJ2-3
v_gene: TRBV11-2
abundance: NA
d_gene: TRBD2

CDR3aa: CASSSSGRGEQYF
CDR3nt: TGTGCCAGCAGTTCAAGCGGGAGAGGGGAGCAGTACTTC
j_gene: TRBJ2-5
v_gene: TRBV7-9
abundance: NA
d_gene: TRBD2

CDR3aa: CATSREERENLSLDIQYF
CDR3nt: TGTGCCACCAGCAGAGAAGAACGGGAGAATCTGAGTTTGGACATTCAGTACTTC
j_gene: TRBJ2-4
v_gene: TRBV15
abundance: NA
d_gene: NA